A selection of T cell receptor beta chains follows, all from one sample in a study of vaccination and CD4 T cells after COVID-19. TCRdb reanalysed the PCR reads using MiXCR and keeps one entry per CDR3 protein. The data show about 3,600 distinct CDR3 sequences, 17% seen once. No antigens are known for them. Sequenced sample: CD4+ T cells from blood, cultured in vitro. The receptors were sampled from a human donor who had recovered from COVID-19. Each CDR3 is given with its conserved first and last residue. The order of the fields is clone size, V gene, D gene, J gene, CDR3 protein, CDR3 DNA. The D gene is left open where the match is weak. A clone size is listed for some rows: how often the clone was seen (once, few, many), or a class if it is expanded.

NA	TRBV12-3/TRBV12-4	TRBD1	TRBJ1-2	CASSVTGNYGYTF	TGTGCCAGCAGCGTGACAGGGAACTATGGCTACACCTTC
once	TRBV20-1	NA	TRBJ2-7	CSARMTGGLYEQYF	TGCAGTGCTAGAATGACGGGGGGCCTCTACGAGCAGTACTTC
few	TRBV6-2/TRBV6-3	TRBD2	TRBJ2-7	CASSSPGGSSYEQYF	TGTGCCAGCAGTTCCCCCGGGGGGAGCTCCTACGAGCAGTACTTC
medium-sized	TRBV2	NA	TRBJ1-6	CASSEIRGAYNSPLHF	TGTGCCAGCAGTGAAATCCGGGGAGCCTATAATTCACCCCTCCACTTT
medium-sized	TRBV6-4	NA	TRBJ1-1	CASSPEGGNTEAFF	TGTGCCAGCAGCCCAGAAGGGGGAAACACTGAAGCTTTCTTT
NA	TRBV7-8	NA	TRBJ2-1	CASSLATDNEQFF	TGTGCCAGCAGCTTAGCGACAGACAATGAGCAGTTCTTC
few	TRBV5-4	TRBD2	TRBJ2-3	CASSLEGRGTTDTQYF	TGTGCCAGCAGCTTGGAAGGGCGGGGGACCACAGATACGCAGTATTTT
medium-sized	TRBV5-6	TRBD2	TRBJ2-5	CASSLLAGVQETQYF	TGTGCCAGCAGCTTGCTAGCGGGGGTCCAAGAGACCCAGTACTTC
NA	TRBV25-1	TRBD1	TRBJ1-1	CASENYRGTEAFF	TGTGCCAGCGAGAACTACAGGGGCACTGAAGCTTTCTTT
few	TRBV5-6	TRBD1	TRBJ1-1	CASSLAGQGGAFF	TGTGCCAGCAGCTTGGCCGGACAGGGTGGGGCTTTCTTT
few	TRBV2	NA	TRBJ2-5	CASSPVQETQYF	TGTGCCAGCAGCCCGGTACAAGAGACCCAGTACTTC
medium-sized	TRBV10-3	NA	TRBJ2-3	CAIRDKSTDTQYF	TGTGCCATTAGGGACAAGAGCACAGATACGCAGTATTTT
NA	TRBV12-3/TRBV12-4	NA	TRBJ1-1	CASSFRGSKNTEAFF	TGTGCCAGCAGTTTCCGGGGGTCGAAGAACACTGAAGCTTTCTTT
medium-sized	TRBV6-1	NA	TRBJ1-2	CASSKGYGYTF	TGTGCCAGCTCGAAGGGCTATGGCTACACCTTC
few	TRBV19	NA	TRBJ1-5	CASTTGPRQPQHF	TGTGCCAGTACTACGGGGCCCCGGCAGCCCCAGCATTTT
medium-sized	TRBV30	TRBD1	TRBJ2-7	CAWSAGQGYYEQYF	TGTGCCTGGAGTGCGGGACAGGGTTACTACGAGCAGTACTTC
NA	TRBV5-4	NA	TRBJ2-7	CASSPDLAGNYEQYF	TGTGCCAGCAGCCCAGATCTGGCGGGGAACTACGAGCAGTACTTC
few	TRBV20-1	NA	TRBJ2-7	CSAQHRDYEQYF	TGCAGTGCCCAGCACAGGGACTACGAGCAGTACTTC
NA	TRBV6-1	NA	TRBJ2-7	CASSGPGHRFATYEQYF	TGTGCCAGCAGTGGCCCGGGACATCGCTTCGCCACTTACGAGCAGTACTTC
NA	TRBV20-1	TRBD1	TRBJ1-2	CSAKTGEANYGYTF	TGCAGTGCGAAAACAGGGGAAGCTAACTATGGCTACACCTTC
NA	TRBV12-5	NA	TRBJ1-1	CASAHTGNTEAFF	TGTGCTAGTGCCCACACAGGGAACACTGAAGCTTTCTTT
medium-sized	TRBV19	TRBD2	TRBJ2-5	CASSIELAGAVGTQYF	TGTGCCAGTAGTATAGAACTAGCGGGGGCCGTCGGGACCCAGTACTTC
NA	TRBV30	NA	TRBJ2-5	CAWNPTAGETQYF	TGTGCCTGGAACCCCACGGCAGGGGAGACCCAGTACTTC
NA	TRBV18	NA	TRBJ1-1	CASSPLTGGAFF	TGTGCCAGCTCACCACTGACTGGGGGAGCTTTCTTT
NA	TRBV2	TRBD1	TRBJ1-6	CASSEGGGGGPPLHF	TGTGCCAGCAGTGAAGGAGGGGGCGGCGGACCACCCCTCCACTTT
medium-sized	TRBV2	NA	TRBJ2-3	CASSPWGSHTDTQYF	TGTGCCAGCTCCCCCTGGGGGTCCCACACAGATACGCAGTATTTT
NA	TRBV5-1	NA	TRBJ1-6	CASSLDVSSTSPLHF	TGCGCCAGCAGCTTGGACGTAAGCAGTACCTCACCCCTCCACTTT
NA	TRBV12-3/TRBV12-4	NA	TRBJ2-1	CASTWGNSYNEQFF	TGTGCCAGCACGTGGGGGAACTCCTACAATGAGCAGTTCTTC
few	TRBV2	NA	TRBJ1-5	CASSALPGTPNQPQHF	TGTGCCAGCAGTGCCCTCCCCGGGACACCCAATCAGCCCCAGCATTTT
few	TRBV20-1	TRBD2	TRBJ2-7	CSASGASLAGQYEQYF	TGCAGTGCTAGTGGCGCTTCACTAGCGGGGCAATACGAGCAGTACTTC
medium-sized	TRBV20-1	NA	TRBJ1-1	CSAGRQPNTEAFF	TGCAGTGCTGGCCGGCAACCGAACACTGAAGCTTTCTTT
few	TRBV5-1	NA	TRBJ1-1	CASSLVSTGYVVNTEAFF	TGCGCCAGCAGCTTGGTCAGTACAGGCTACGTTGTGAACACTGAAGCTTTCTTT
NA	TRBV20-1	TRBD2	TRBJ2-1	CSASPAGGPNEQFF	TGCAGTGCTAGCCCAGCGGGGGGGCCTAATGAGCAGTTCTTC
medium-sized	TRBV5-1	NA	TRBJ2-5	CASSKDSPHQETQYF	TGCGCCAGCAGCAAGGACAGTCCCCACCAAGAGACCCAGTACTTC
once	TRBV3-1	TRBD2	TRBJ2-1	CASSQDFSGGETHEQFF	TGTGCCAGCAGCCAAGATTTTAGCGGGGGGGAGACCCATGAGCAGTTCTTC
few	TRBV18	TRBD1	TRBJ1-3	CASSPGTGAGNTIYF	TGTGCCAGCTCACCCGGGACAGGGGCTGGAAACACCATATATTTT
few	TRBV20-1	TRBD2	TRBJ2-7	CSARVGGAPYEQYF	TGCAGTGCTAGAGTCGGGGGGGCCCCCTACGAGCAGTACTTC
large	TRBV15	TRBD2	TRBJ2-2	CATSRGEGTGELFF	TGTGCCACCAGCAGAGGGGAGGGCACCGGGGAGCTGTTTTTT
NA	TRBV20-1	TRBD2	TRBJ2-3	CSASTGTSKDTQYF	TGCAGTGCTTCGACAGGGACTAGCAAAGATACGCAGTATTTT
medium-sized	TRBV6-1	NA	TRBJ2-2	CASSRGGVMNTGELFF	TGTGCCAGCAGTAGGGGCGGGGTCATGAACACCGGGGAGCTGTTTTTT
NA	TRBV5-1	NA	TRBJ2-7	CASSLRPPYEQYF	TGCGCCAGCAGCTTGAGGCCACCTTACGAGCAGTACTTC
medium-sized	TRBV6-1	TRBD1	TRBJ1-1	CASSGQGATEAFF	TGTGCCAGCAGTGGGCAGGGGGCTACTGAAGCTTTCTTT